This T cell receptor beta chain appears in the sequencing data of a study of blood T cell repertoires in COVID-19 (dated by TCRdb to the early 2020s). Looking at the study overall: Collaborator samples came from the United States, Italy and Spain and covered acute and convalescent phases of COVID-19. The material from the prospective study consisted of cDNA or gDNA derived from T cells, B-cell-depleted T cells, or PBMCs. Deeply sampled blood TCRbeta repertoires from subjects exposed to, actively infected with, or recovered from COVID-19 were included in the dataset. A freely available public database, intended as a resource for researchers studying the immune response to SARS-CoV-2, is where the repertoires were released. Samples came from the ongoing ImmuneRACE study (first 160 participants) plus 1,254 subjects from 6 global collaborators. The sample metadata nearly always contained a de-identified subject ID, COVID-19 status, age in years and sex. Where available, HLA class I and class II types were obtained from metadata supplied by the sample provider rather than from assay-based typing. The study at large found these results: The amount of clinical and demographic metadata varied by source and participant and was provided uncurated.

TCRbeta CDR3 regions were amplified from genomic DNA using the immunoSEQ Assay, a bias-controlled multiplex PCR. The source study handled its data this way. The number of nucleated cells in each sample was estimated from the amplification of reference gene primers within the assay. To quantify the absolute abundance of each unique TCRbeta CDR3 rearrangement, sequence reads were collapsed and filtered. For each sample, productive Simpson clonality was calculated by taking the square root of Simpson's diversity index across productive rearrangements. TCRdb took this table from immuneACCESS and kept in-frame rearrangements with V and J called. Such tables lack part of the clones; where checked against another copy, unresolved V genes explain under half of the gap, and the rest is unexplained. V and J calls and clone size are copied from that table; D and trimming were computed from the DNA. Across this sample there are hundreds of thousands of clones, with around 82% seen only once. 4.5% to 5% of the sample is in the top ten clones.

In the prospective study, participants were roughly 18 to 95 years old, resided in approximately 22 geographic areas of the United States, and were enrolled through a virtual design. Cohort assignment in the prospective study relied on participant-reported clinical history from a screening survey and a study questionnaire. A participant counted as exposed if, within 2 weeks of entering the study, that participant had been in contact with someone who had a PCR-confirmed or clinician-diagnosed COVID-19 case. Each participant in the prospective study had whole blood, serum and a nasopharyngeal or oropharyngeal swab collected by mobile phlebotomists. Participants in the prospective study had the option to provide additional blood draws and questionnaires over a roughly 2-month period. Before DNA extraction, blood samples from the prospective study were shipped at room temperature or frozen. Points on this clone: Its cognate antigen has yet to be identified. Per-base quality was not reported, and no clone a single base away is much larger than it.

The V end loses 5 bases and the J end loses 2 bases, and a stretch of 18 bases separates them. Sequences MGHDK (CDR1) and SYGVNS (CDR2) are obtained from the germline V gene. CDR3 length: 16 amino acids, cysteine to phenylalanine. The CDR3 DNA has 48 bases and is translated from base 1. What was sequenced was PBMCs or T cells enriched from blood (not recorded which). The receptor comes from a woman in her forties or fifties who had been exposed to COVID-19. This chain is built from TRBV25-1 and TRBJ1-1, with an unclear D gene assignment. CDR3 sequence: CASSPAESVLNTEAFF. The sequence in DNA is TGTGCCAGCAGTCCCGCCGAGAGCGTACTAAACACTGAAGCTTTCTTT.